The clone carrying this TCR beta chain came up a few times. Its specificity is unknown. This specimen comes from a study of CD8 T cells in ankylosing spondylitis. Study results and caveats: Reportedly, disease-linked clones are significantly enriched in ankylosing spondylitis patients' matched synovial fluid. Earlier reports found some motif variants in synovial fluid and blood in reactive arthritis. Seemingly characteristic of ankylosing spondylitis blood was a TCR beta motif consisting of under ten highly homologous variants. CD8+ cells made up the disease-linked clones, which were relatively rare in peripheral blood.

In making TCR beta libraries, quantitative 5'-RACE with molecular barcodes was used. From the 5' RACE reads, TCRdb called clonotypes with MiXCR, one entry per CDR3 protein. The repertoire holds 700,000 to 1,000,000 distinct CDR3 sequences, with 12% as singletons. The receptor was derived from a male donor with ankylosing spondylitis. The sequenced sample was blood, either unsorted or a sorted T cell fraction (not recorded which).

CDR3 sequence reads: CASTTVRDRGYADTQYF. CDR3 DNA: TGTGCCAGCACTACCGTCCGGGACAGGGGATATGCAGATACGCAGTATTTT. The rearrangement joins TRBV28 to TRBJ2-3; TRBD1 matches at 10 bases. This CDR3 is built from 17 residues. The V gene's germline CDR1 is MDHEN and CDR2 SYDVKM. Trimming cost V 7 bases and J 4 bases; bases outside gene matches: 14.